The rows below give T cell receptor beta chains drawn from one sample of a study of blood T cell repertoires in COVID-19. Sequencing was performed with immunoSEQ multiplex PCR; in TCRdb, only in-frame clones are kept and a portion is missing. Of approximately 190,000 clones detected, over 80% appear once; the ten largest clones hold under 4%. The material sequenced was PBMCs or T cells enriched from blood (not recorded which). All receptors come from a woman younger than 45 who had been exposed to COVID-19. Each CDR3 is given without its conserved first and last residue.

j_call	v_call	cdr3_aa
TRBJ2-7	TRBV28	ASSLTAGIRYEQY
TRBJ2-5	TRBV7-2	ASSSRLAGGLETQY
TRBJ1-2	TRBV4-3	ASSQDFPANYGYT
TRBJ1-1	TRBV2	ASISGFTEAF
TRBJ1-5	TRBV11-2	ASSPGWSSNQPQH
TRBJ2-1	TRBV9	ASSVARDRNYNEQF
TRBJ1-1	TRBV25-1	ASKNQRRAF
TRBJ1-2	TRBV11-2	ASSPIQGSRYGYT
TRBJ2-2	TRBV9	ASSVYGGASTGELF
TRBJ1-2	TRBV27	ASSQWERTGRYGYT
TRBJ1-2	TRBV5-4	ASSLVGQGADGYT
TRBJ1-2	TRBV2	ASSEGTGGSYGYT
TRBJ1-1	TRBV5-4	ASSPDSGPAEAF
TRBJ2-7	TRBV25-1	ASLGEGFYEQY
TRBJ1-2	TRBV6-6	ASSYSRTGVDGYT
TRBJ2-7	TRBV4-3	ARANPRDRAYYEQY
TRBJ1-2	TRBV6-2/TRBV6-3	ASSFTLSDGREDGYT
TRBJ2-3	TRBV7-3	ASSPQRSSTDTQY
TRBJ2-3	TRBV6-4	ASSDVGGSSDTQY
TRBJ2-2	TRBV10-1	ASSGQAGALNTGELF
TRBJ1-2	TRBV7-8	ASSLGGVAGPNYGYT
TRBJ1-2	TRBV5-1	ASSLAWGDGYT